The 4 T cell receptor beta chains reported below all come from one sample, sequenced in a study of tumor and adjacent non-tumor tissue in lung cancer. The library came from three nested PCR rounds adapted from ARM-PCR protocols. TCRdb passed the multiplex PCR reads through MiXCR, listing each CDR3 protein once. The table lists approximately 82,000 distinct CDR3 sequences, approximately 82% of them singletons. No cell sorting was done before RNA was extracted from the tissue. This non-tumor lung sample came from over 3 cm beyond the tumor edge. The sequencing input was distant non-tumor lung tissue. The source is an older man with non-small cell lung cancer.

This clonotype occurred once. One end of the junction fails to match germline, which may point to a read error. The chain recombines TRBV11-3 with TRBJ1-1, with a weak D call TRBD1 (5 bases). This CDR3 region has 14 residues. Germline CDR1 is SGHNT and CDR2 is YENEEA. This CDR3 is CARTRKGAFTEPFF. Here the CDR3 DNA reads TGTGCCAGAACGCGGAAAGGGGCGTTCACTGAACCTTTCTTC.

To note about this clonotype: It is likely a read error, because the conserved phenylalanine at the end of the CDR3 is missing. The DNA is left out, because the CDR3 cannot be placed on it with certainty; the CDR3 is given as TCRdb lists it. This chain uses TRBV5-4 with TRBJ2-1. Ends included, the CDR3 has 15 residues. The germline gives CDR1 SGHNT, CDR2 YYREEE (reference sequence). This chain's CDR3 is CASSFSSQMSNEKFL.

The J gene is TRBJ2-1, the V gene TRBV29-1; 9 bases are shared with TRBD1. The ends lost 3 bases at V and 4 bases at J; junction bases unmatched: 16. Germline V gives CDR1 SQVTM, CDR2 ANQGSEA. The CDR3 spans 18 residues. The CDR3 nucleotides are TGCAGCGTTGATCTGCTCCAGGGACAGGGAAGTGGATACAATGAGCAGTTCTTC. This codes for CSVDLLQGQGSGYNEQFF.

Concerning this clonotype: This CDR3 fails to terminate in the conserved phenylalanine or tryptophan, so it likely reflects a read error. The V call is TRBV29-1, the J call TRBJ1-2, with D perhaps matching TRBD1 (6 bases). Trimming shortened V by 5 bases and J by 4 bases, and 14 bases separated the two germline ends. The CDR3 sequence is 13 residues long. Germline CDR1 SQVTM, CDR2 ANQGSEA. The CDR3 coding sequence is TGCAGCGTTCTCCAGATGGGGGCCTATGGCTACACCCTC. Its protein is CSVLQMGAYGYTL.